This T cell receptor (beta chain) appears in the sequencing data of a study of blood T cell repertoires in COVID-19. Study details: Collection of acute and convalescent COVID-19 samples took place in the United States, Italy and Spain. T cells, B-cell-depleted T cells, or PBMCs provided the cDNA or gDNA that served as material.

This clone was counted a few times. The CDR3 consists of 16 residues. V gave up 4 bases and J gave up 0 bases, with 16 bases separating them. CDR1 and CDR2 from the germline V gene are SGHNT and YYREEE (reference sequence). The authors' processing: The assay estimated nucleated cells by amplifying reference gene primers. Assay: immunoSEQ multiplex PCR; the TCRdb copy retains only in-frame clones and omits some. V and J calls plus clone size are reproduced from that table; the DNA served to infer D and trimming. Counted here are tens of thousands of clones, 75% to 90% occurring once; the ten biggest clones make up less than 9%.

The chain recombines TRBV5-4 with TRBJ1-2; the D gene is possibly TRBD1 (6 bases). The sequence came from a man aged 45-60 years with acute or convalescent COVID-19. The specimen was peripheral blood. CDR3: CASSPPWTVTNYGYTF. The CDR3 coding sequence is TGTGCCAGCAGCCCACCCTGGACAGTGACTAACTATGGCTACACCTTC.